The clone carrying this T cell receptor beta chain was counted between two and nine times. Its antigen is still unknown. Each cDNA held unique molecular identifiers, and template switching gave it a universal primer site. TCRdb analysed the 5' RACE reads with MiXCR anew, one entry per CDR3 protein. The table has 510,000 or so distinct CDR3 sequences, 13% to 15% seen once; the top ten hold less than 0.5%. The entry originates in a study of identical twins. Study-wide findings and caveats: Excess sharing by twins proved weaker in beta out-of-frame sequences. Among monozygotic twins, out-of-frame TCR alpha sharing exceeded what models predicted. Memory repertoires showed no such pattern, whereas abundant cord blood beta clonotypes carried fewer insertions.

Germline CDR1 ENHRY, CDR2 SYGVKD. Trimming stripped 6 bases from V and 5 bases from J, with 16 bases between. The CDR3 sequence is 14 residues long. This same sample was also part of a study on yellow fever vaccine responses in identical twins.

The sequenced sample consisted of CD4+ T cells sorted from blood. This clonotype was sampled from a woman aged 18-29 years in good health. The gene calls are TRBV10-3 and TRBJ1-1; D gene ambiguous. The CDR3 DNA follows: TGTGCCATCAGGCTTATTCCAGGCGTTACTGAAGCTTTCTTT. Translated: CAIRLIPGVTEAFF.